Presented here are 17 T cell receptor beta chains from one specimen sequenced in a study of T-cell reconstitution after alpha-beta-depleted transplantation in children. The TCRbeta library was prepared with unique molecular identifiers. Each CDR3 protein is one row after TCRdb ran MiXCR on the PCR reads. The repertoire holds some 220,000 distinct CDR3 sequences, approximately 11% seen once, with roughly 28% in the top ten. The starting material was PBMCs, obtained before TCRalphabeta/CD19-depleted stem cell transplant. Every receptor here comes from a child under two years old with acute myeloid leukemia, due to receive a stem cell transplant.

The chain couples TRBV7-2 to TRBJ2-1; the D gene is possibly TRBD2 (6 bases). Germline values: CDR1 SGHTA, CDR2 FQGNSA. V lost 4 bases, J lost 5 bases, and 18 bases lay in between. This CDR3 spans 16 amino acids. For the CDR3, the DNA is TGTGCCAGCAGCTCGAAGCGGGTCCCTAGAAACAATGAGCAGTTCTTC. Amino acid sequence: CASSSKRVPRNNEQFF.

The chain has TRBV5-4 and TRBJ2-1; TRBD1 agrees at 9 bases. From germline, CDR1 is SGHNT and CDR2 YYREEE (reference sequence). J lost 1 base, V lost 5 bases, and 4 bases had no gene match. This CDR3 contains 15 residues. DNA for the CDR3: TGTGCCAGCAGGTCGGACAGGGGATCCTACAATGAGCAGTTCTTC. Protein: CASRSDRGSYNEQFF.

This clonotype has a count of ten or more. J is TRBJ2-7 and V is TRBV20-1; D is undetermined. The CDR3 spans 13 residues. Between the trimmed V and J ends, which lost 4 bases and 2 bases, there was a span of 12 bases. The V gene's germline CDR1 is DFQATT and CDR2 SNEGSKA (reference sequence). CDR3 protein: CSATQGRTYEQYF. The CDR3 DNA reads as TGCAGTGCTACTCAAGGACGCACCTACGAGCAGTACTTC.

This clonotype was observed many times. This rearrangement joins TRBV6-5 to TRBJ2-3; D gene unclear. Germline V gene sequence: CDR1 MNHEY, CDR2 SVGAGI. V was clipped by 1 base and J by 8 bases, with 4 bases between them. The CDR3 contains 11 residues. The CDR3 sequence: CASSYFGTQYF. The DNA for the CDR3 is TGTGCCAGCAGTTACTTTGGTACGCAGTATTTT.

This clonotype occurred many times. The chain recombines TRBV5-5 with TRBJ1-3; D is ambiguous. Per germline, CDR1 SGHKS and CDR2 YYEKEE (reference sequence). Trimming left V 0 bases short and J 0 bases short, with 10 bases between. The CDR3 covers 16 residues. The CDR3 coding sequence is TGTGCCAGCAGCTTGGAAGGACCGCGCTCTGGAAACACCATATATTTT. It translates to CASSLEGPRSGNTIYF. The full variable domain, with the rest looked up from reference TRBV5-5 and TRBJ1-3, is DAGVTQSPTHLIKTRGQQVTLRCSPISGHKSVSWYQQVLGQGPQFIFQYYEKEERGRGNFPDRFSARQFPNYSSELNVNALLLGDSALYLCASSLEGPRSGNTIYFGEGSWLTVV.

This clonotype was seen many times. The chain joins TRBV20-1 to TRBJ2-5; D is unclear. The V end lost 0 bases, the J end lost 5 bases, and 16 bases lay between the germline ends. The germline gives CDR1 DFQATT, CDR2 SNEGSKA (reference sequence). The CDR3 extends over 15 amino acids. For the CDR3, the DNA is TGCAGTGCTAGAGATTGGATGATCCCGGTGGAGACCCAGTACTTC. It specifies CSARDWMIPVETQYF.

By sample fraction, this clonotype is medium-sized (0.01 to 0.1%). The chain carries TRBV27 and TRBJ1-4; 8 nucleotides agree with TRBD1. The V segment lost 0 bases and the J segment 10 bases; nucleotides outside the gene matches: 4. This CDR3 region has 14 residues. Germline CDR1 MNHEY, CDR2 SMNVEV (reference sequence). The CDR3 DNA reads TGTGCCAGCAGTTTATCCGGACAGGGCGGAAAACTGTTTTTT. Translation: CASSLSGQGGKLFF.

This clonotype was counted many times. The chain has TRBV28 and TRBJ2-7; D not certain. V lost 2 bases and J 5 bases, leaving 7 bases between the germline ends. CDR1 is MDHEN and CDR2 is SYDVKM in the germline V gene. This CDR3 is 12 amino acids long. This CDR3 is CASSLASDEQYF. The CDR3 bases are TGTGCCAGCAGTTTAGCGTCCGACGAGCAGTACTTC. The whole variable domain, remainder taken from reference TRBV28 and TRBJ2-7, is DVKVTQSSRYLVKRTGEKVFLECVQDMDHENMFWYRQDPGLGLRLIYFSYDVKMKEKGDIPEGYSVSREKKERFSLILESASTNQTSMYLCASSLASDEQYFGPGTRLTVT.

The rearrangement links TRBV30 to TRBJ2-7; D uncertain. This CDR3 is 13 amino acids long. V was shortened by 5 bases and J by 2 bases, with 13 bases between the two germline ends. Germline CDR1 and CDR2: GTSNPN and SVGIG (reference sequence). CDR3 in amino acids: CAWDRDGAYEQYF. The DNA of the CDR3 is TGTGCCTGGGACCGAGACGGAGCCTACGAGCAGTACTTC.

This clonotype was detected ten times or more. The rearrangement joins TRBV5-1 to TRBJ2-3; a weak D match, TRBD2 (6 bases). V lost 7 bases to trimming and J lost 2 bases, with 17 bases between them. CDR1 SGHRS and CDR2 YFSETQ come from the germline V gene. This CDR3 has 15 residues. The CDR3 protein is CASGNSGAFTDTQYF. In DNA form, the CDR3 reads TGCGCCAGCGGTAATAGCGGAGCCTTCACAGATACGCAGTATTTT.

The chain joins TRBV5-1 to TRBJ2-1; TRBD2 matches at 8 bases. Germline V gene lookup returns CDR1 SGHRS and CDR2 YFSETQ. This CDR3 has 19 residues. V dropped 2 bases and J dropped 0; count of bases not matched to a gene: 13. The CDR3 is CASSLGTSSLSTSYNEQFF. The CDR3 region has the DNA TGCGCCAGCAGCTTAGGGACTAGTTCTCTATCTACCTCCTACAATGAGCAGTTCTTC.

At least ten counts were recorded for this clonotype. The chain carries TRBV18 and TRBJ2-1, with D tentatively TRBD1 (6 bases). CDR1 KGHSH and CDR2 LQKENI come from the germline V gene. CDR3 length: 16 amino acids. V was trimmed by 2 bases and J by 6 bases, leaving 17 bases between them. CDR3 DNA sequence: TGTGCCAGCTCACCAAACCCGACAGGATCGGGCAATGAGCAGTTCTTC. This codes for CASSPNPTGSGNEQFF. Full variable domain (outside the CDR3, taken from reference TRBV18 and TRBJ2-1): NAGVMQNPRHLVRRRGQEARLRCSPMKGHSHVYWYRQLPEEGLKFMVYLQKENIIDESGMPKERFSAEFPKEGPSILRIQQVVRGDSAAYFCASSPNPTGSGNEQFFGPGTRLTVL.

This clonotype was picked up many times. The genes are TRBV4-2 and TRBJ2-2; D unclear. Trimming pared 0 bases from V and 3 bases from J, leaving 11 bases between. Germline assignment: CDR1 LGHNA and CDR2 YNFKEQ. The CDR3 sequence is 16 residues long. DNA for the CDR3: TGTGCCAGCAGCCAAGAGGTAGCTTCGGACACCGGGGAGCTGTTTTTT. It translates to CASSQEVASDTGELFF.

This clonotype was detected ten times or more. The V call is TRBV7-8, the J call TRBJ1-4; the D is unclear. The ends were cut back, 2 bases at V and 10 bases at J, with 5 bases in the middle. Germline V gene lookup returns CDR1 SGHVS and CDR2 FQNEAQ. This CDR3 is 11 amino acids long. This chain's CDR3 is CASSLMGKLFF. CDR3 in DNA: TGTGCCAGCAGCTTAATGGGAAAACTGTTTTTT.

This clonotype has a count of ten or more. The chain combines TRBV10-3 with TRBJ2-6, with 12 bases matching TRBD1. CDR1 ENHRY and CDR2 SYGVKD come from the germline V gene. V shed 6 bases and J 2 bases; nucleotides not matched to a gene: 2. The CDR3 sequence is 16 residues long. The CDR3 reads CAISRDRGPGANVLTF. The CDR3 DNA reads TGTGCCATCAGCCGGGACAGGGGGCCTGGGGCCAACGTCCTGACTTTC.

This clonotype was recorded many times. The chain joins TRBV18 to TRBJ1-1; no clear D gene. V lost 4 bases and J 0 bases, leaving 6 bases between the germline ends. The CDR3 is 13 amino acids. Per the germline V gene, CDR1 is KGHSH and CDR2 is LQKENI. Here the CDR3 reads CASSLPLNTEAFF. In nucleotides, the CDR3 is TGTGCCAGCTCACTGCCGTTGAACACTGAAGCTTTCTTT.

V usage is TRBV11-2 and J usage is TRBJ2-7, with D perhaps TRBD1 or TRBD2 (6 bases each). V shed 5 bases and J shed 7 bases, with 21 bases lying between them. The CDR3 is made up of 15 amino acids. Germline assignment: CDR1 SGHAT and CDR2 FQNNGV. DNA of the CDR3: TGTGCCAGCAGCCCACCCTCGGGACAAGGGAGGGAGCAGTACTTC. Translation gives CASSPPSGQGREQYF.